The 4 T cell receptor beta chains given below trace back to one sample, sequenced in a study of blood T cell repertoires in COVID-19. Measured with immunoSEQ multiplex PCR; TCRdb has only the in-frame clones, and not every one. The data contain hundreds of thousands of clones, roughly 90% of them seen just once; the ten biggest clones take up 2.5% to 3%. The sample taken for sequencing was PBMCs or T cells enriched from blood (not recorded which). The receptor set was obtained from a woman in her thirties with acute COVID-19.

V is TRBV2 and J is TRBJ2-6; 9 nucleotides match TRBD1. The CDR3 covers 21 residues. Germline V gives CDR1 SNHLY, CDR2 FYNNEI. V lost 1 base to trimming and J lost 3 bases; unmatched junction nucleotides: 16. The CDR3 DNA reads as TGTGCCAGCAGTGAAGTTAAGAAAGGGACAGGGAAAGGAAGTGGGGCCAACGTCCTGACTTTC. Residues: CASSEVKKGTGKGSGANVLTF.

This clone is a singleton in its sample. The J gene is TRBJ2-1, the V gene TRBV19; possible D gene TRBD2, 6 bases. Trimming took off 5 bases at V and 5 bases at J, with 10 bases between the two ends. CDR1 and CDR2 from the germline V gene are LNHDA and SQIVND (reference sequence). The CDR3 length is 13 residues. The DNA for the CDR3 is TGTGCCAGTAGTGAACTAGCAGACAATGAGCAGTTCTTC. Translation gives CASSELADNEQFF. The full variable domain, completed using reference TRBV19 and TRBJ2-1, is DGGITQSPKYLFRKEGQNVTLSCEQNLNHDAMYWYRQDPGQGLRLIYYSQIVNDFQKGDIAEGYSVSREKKESFPLTVTSAQKNPTAFYLCASSELADNEQFFGPGTRLTVL.

This chain joins TRBV7-9 and TRBJ1-1, with 9 bases matching TRBD1. The V and J ends lost 1 base and 9 bases, in that order; junction bases with no gene match: 3. The germline V gene encodes CDR1 SEHNR and CDR2 FQNEAQ (reference sequence). The CDR3 is 13 amino acids. In DNA, the CDR3 is TGTGCCAGCAGCTTAGAGGACAGGGGAAAAGCTTTCTTT. This sequence encodes CASSLEDRGKAFF.

The chain is built from TRBV18 and TRBJ1-6; 10 nucleotides match TRBD1. This CDR3 has 16 amino acids. V shed 6 bases, J shed 3 bases, and the junction held 5 bases outside the gene matches. Germline CDR1 is KGHSH and CDR2 is LQKENI. The CDR3 is CASSPGQGIYNSPLHF. The CDR3 region has the DNA TGTGCCAGCTCGCCGGGACAGGGGATCTATAATTCACCCCTCCACTTT.